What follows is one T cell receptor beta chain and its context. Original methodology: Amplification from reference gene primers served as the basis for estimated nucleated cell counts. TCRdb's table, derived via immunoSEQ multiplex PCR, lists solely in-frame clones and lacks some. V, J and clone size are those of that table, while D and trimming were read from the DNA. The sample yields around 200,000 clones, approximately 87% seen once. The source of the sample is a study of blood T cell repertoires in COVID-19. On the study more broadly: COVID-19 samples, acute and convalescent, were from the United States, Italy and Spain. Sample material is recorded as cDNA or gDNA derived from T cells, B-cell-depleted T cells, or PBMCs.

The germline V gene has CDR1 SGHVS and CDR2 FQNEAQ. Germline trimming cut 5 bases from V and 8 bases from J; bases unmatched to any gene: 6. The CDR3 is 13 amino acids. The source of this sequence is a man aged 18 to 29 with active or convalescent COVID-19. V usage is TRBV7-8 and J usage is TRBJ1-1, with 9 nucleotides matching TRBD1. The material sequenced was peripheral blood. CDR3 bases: TGTGCCAGCAGCCCATGGACAGGGGCAGAAGCTTTCTTT. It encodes CASSPWTGAEAFF.